This T cell receptor beta chain derives from a study of prognosis after radiotherapy for stage I lung cancer. This clonotype is judged medium-sized (0.01 to 0.1%). Antigen unknown. Amplification of TCR beta CDR3 from genomic DNA used two-round multiplex PCR. The use of primers specific to each TRBV and TRBJ gene characterized first-round PCR. TCRdb re-called the multiplex PCR reads with MiXCR, one entry per CDR3 protein. This sample has around 9,200 distinct CDR3 sequences; 60% to 80% occur once, and the top ten carry around 20%. CDR1 and CDR2 (germline): KGHSH, LQKENI. This CDR3 contains 14 residues. Trimming removed 0 bases from V and 8 bases from J, with 10 bases in between. Study results and caveats: The study left the tumor specificity of the expanded TCR clones undetermined.

The source of this sequence is a donor aged 50 or older with non-small cell lung cancer. Sequences were derived from PBMCs, sampled before or after stereotactic body radiation therapy (not recorded which). The chain uses TRBV18 and TRBJ1-4; D ambiguous. The CDR3 DNA reads TGTGCCAGCTCACCACCCCCAGGTGGGGAAAAACTGTTTTTT. It yields the protein CASSPPPGGEKLFF.